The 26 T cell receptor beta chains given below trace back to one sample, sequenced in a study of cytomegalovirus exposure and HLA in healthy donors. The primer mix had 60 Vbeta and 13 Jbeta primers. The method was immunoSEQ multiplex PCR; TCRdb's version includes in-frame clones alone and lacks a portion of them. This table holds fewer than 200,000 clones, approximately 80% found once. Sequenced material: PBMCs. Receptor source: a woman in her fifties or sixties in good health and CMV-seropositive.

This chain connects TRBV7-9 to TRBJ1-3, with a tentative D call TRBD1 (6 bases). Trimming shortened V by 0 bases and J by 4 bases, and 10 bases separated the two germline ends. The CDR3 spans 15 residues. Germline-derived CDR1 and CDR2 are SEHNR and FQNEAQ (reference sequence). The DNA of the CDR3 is TGTGCCAGCAGCTTAGCGGGTACAGGGGGAAACACCATATATTTT. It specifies CASSLAGTGGNTIYF.

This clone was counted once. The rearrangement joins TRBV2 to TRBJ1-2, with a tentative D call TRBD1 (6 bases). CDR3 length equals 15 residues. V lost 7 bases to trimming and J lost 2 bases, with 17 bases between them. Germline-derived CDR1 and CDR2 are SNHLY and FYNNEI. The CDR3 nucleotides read TGTGCCAGCACCCAGGGGAAGGTATTAAACTATGGCTACACCTTC. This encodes CASTQGKVLNYGYTF.

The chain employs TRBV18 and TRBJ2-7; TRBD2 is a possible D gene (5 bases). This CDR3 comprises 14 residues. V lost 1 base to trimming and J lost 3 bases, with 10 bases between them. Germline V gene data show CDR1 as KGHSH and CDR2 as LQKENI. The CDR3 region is CASSPRGLVYEQYF. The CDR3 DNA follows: TGTGCCAGCTCACCACGCGGACTCGTCTACGAGCAGTACTTC. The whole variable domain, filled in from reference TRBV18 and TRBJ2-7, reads NAGVMQNPRHLVRRRGQEARLRCSPMKGHSHVYWYRQLPEEGLKFMVYLQKENIIDESGMPKERFSAEFPKEGPSILRIQQVVRGDSAAYFCASSPRGLVYEQYFGPGTRLTVT.

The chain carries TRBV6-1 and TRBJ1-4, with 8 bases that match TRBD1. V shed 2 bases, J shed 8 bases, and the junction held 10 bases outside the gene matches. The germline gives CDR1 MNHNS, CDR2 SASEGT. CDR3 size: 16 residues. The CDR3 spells CASSEWLDRAAEKLFF. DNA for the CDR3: TGTGCCAGCAGTGAATGGCTGGACAGGGCGGCGGAAAAACTGTTTTTT.

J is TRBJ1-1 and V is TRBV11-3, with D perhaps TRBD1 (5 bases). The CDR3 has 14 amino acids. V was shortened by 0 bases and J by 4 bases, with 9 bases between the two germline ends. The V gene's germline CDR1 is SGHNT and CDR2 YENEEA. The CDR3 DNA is TGTGCCAGCAGCTTAGAGGGGGAGGGCACTGAAGCTTTCTTT. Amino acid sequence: CASSLEGEGTEAFF. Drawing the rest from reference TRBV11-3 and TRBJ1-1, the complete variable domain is EAGVVQSPRYKIIEKKQPVAFWCNPISGHNTLYWYLQNLGQGPELLIRYENEEAVDDSQLPKDRFSAERLKGVDSTLKIQPAELGDSAVYLCASSLEGEGTEAFFGQGTRLTVV.

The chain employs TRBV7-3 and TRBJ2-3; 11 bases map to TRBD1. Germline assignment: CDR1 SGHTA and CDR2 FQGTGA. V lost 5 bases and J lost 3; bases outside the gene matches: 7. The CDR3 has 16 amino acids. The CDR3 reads CASSLSGTGGTDTQYF. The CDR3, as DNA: TGTGCCAGCAGCCTATCCGGGACAGGGGGGACAGATACGCAGTATTTT.

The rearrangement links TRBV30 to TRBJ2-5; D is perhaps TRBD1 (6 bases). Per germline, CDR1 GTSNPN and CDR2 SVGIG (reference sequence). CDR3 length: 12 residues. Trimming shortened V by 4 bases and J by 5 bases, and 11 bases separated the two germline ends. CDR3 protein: CAWTTGWETQYF. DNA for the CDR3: TGTGCCTGGACCACAGGGTGGGAGACCCAGTACTTC. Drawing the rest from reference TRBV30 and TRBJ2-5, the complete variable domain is SQTIHQWPATLVQPVGSPLSLECTVEGTSNPNLYWYRQAAGRGLQLLFYSVGIGQISSEVPQNLSASRPQDRQFILSSKKLLLSDSGFYLCAWTTGWETQYFGPGTRLLVL.

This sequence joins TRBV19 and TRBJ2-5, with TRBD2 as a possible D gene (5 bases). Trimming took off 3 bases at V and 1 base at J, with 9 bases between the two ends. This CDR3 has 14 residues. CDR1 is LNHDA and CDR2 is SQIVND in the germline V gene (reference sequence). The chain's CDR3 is CASSMRSGQETQYF. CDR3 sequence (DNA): TGTGCCAGTAGTATGCGAAGCGGCCAAGAGACCCAGTACTTC.

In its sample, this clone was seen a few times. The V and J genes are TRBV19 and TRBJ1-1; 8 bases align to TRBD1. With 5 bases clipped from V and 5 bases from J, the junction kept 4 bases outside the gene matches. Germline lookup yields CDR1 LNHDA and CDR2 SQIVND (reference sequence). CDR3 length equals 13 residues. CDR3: CASSEQGGTEAFF. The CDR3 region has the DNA TGTGCCAGTAGTGAACAGGGGGGGACTGAAGCTTTCTTT.

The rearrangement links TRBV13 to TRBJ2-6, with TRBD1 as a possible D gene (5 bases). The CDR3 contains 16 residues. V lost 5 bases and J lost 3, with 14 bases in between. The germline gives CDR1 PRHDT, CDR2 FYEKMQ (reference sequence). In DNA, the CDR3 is TGTGCCAGCAGCCTCAATAGGGGTGGTGGGGCCAACGTCCTGACTTTC. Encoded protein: CASSLNRGGGANVLTF.

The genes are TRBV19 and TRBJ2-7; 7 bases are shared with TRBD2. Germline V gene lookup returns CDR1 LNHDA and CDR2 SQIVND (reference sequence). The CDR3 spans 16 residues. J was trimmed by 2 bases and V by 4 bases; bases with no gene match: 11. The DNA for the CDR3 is TGTGCCAGTAGTAACCCGGGGAGCGGGATAGCCTACGAGCAGTACTTC. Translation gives CASSNPGSGIAYEQYF.

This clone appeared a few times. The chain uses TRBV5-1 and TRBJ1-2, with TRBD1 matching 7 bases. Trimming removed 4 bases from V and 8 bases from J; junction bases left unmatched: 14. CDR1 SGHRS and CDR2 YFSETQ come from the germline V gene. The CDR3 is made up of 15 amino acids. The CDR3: CASSPLTGRRGGYTF. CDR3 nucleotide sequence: TGCGCCAGCAGCCCGCTGACAGGGCGCCGGGGAGGCTACACCTTC.

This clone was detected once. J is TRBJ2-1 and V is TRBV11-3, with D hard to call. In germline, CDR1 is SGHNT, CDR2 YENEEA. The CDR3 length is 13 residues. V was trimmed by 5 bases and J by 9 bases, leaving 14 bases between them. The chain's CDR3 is CASSLGHLGEQFF. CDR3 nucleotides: TGTGCCAGCAGCCTTGGGCACCTTGGTGAGCAGTTCTTC.

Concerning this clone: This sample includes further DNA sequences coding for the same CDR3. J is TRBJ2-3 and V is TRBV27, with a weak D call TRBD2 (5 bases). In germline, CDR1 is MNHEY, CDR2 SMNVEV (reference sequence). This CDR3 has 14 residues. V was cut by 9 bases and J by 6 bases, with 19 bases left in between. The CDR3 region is CASSSPGYGDTQYF. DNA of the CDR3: TGTGCCAGTAGCTCCCCGGGGTACGGGGATACGCAGTATTTT.

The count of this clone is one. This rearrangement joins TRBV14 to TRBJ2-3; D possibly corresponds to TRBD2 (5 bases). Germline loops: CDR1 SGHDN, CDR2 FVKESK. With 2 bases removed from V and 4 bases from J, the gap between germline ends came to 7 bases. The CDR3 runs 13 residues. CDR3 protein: CASSQRGPDTQYF. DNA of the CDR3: TGTGCCAGCAGCCAAAGAGGGCCAGATACGCAGTATTTT.

The CDR3 nucleotides read TGCGCCAGCAGCTTGGCGGCAGGGGGCGCTGGGGCCAACGTCCTGACTTTC. This encodes CASSLAAGGAGANVLTF. The chain joins TRBV5-1 to TRBJ2-6; 8 nucleotides align to TRBD1. The CDR3 runs 17 residues. Germline values: CDR1 SGHRS, CDR2 YFSETQ. Unmatched junction bases numbered 4, after V lost 0 bases and J lost 2 bases.

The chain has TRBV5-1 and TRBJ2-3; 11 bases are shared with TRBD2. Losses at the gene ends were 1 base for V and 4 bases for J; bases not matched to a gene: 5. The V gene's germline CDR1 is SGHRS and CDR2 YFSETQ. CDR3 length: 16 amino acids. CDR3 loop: CASSLTSGSGSDTQYF. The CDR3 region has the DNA TGCGCCAGCAGCTTGACTAGCGGGAGTGGGTCAGATACGCAGTATTTT.

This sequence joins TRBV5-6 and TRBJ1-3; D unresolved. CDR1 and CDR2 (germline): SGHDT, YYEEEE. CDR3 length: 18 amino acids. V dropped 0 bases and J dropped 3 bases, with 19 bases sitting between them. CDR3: CASSLGLPGPGSGNTIYF. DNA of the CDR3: TGTGCCAGCAGCTTGGGCCTCCCCGGGCCGGGGAGTGGAAACACCATATATTTT.

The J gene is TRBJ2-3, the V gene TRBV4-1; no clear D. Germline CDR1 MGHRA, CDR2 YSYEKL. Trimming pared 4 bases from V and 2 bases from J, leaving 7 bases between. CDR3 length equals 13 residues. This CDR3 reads CASSRHHTDTQYF. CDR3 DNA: TGCGCCAGCAGCCGACATCACACAGATACGCAGTATTTT.

In DNA form, the CDR3 reads TGTGCCAGCAGCTTGCCAGGGGCCTACAATGAGCAGTTCTTC. As protein: CASSLPGAYNEQFF. The V call is TRBV7-3, the J call TRBJ2-1; perhaps TRBD1 as D (6 bases). With 3 bases removed from V and 2 bases from J, the gap between germline ends came to 8 bases. CDR1 SGHTA and CDR2 FQGTGA come from the germline V gene. The CDR3 sequence is 14 residues long. Drawing the rest from reference TRBV7-3 and TRBJ2-1, the complete variable domain is GAGVSQTPSNKVTEKGKYVELRCDPISGHTALYWYRQSLGQGPEFLIYFQGTGAADDSGLPNDRFFAVRPEGSVSTLKIQRTERGDSAVYLCASSLPGAYNEQFFGPGTRLTVL.

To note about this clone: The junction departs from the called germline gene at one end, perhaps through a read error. CDR3 DNA: TGTGCCAGCAGGGAAGACTCAGGGGTGTTAACCTACGAGCAGTACTTC. Its protein product is CASREDSGVLTYEQYF. The rearrangement links TRBV6-1 to TRBJ2-7; D might be TRBD1 (6 bases). Germline V CDR1 and CDR2: MNHNS, SASEGT. The CDR3 has 16 amino acids.

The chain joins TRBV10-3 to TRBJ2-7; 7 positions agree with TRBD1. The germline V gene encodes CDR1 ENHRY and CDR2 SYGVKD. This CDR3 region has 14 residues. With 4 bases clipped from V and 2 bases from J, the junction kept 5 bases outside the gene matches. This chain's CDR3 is CAISVGTVPYEQYF. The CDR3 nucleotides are TGTGCCATCAGTGTGGGGACAGTTCCCTACGAGCAGTACTTC.

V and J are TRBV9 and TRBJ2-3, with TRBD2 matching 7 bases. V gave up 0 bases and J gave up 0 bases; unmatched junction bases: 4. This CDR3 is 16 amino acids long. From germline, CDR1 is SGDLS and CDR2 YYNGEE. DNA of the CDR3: TGTGCCAGCAGCGTAGGTGGACTAGTGAGCACAGATACGCAGTATTTT. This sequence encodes CASSVGGLVSTDTQYF.

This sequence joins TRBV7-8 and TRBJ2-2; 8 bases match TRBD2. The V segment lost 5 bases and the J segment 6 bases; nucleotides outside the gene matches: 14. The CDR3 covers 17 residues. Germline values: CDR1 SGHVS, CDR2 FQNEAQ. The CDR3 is CASSRRLQAGAPGELFF. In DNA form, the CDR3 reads TGTGCCAGCAGCCGACGACTCCAAGCGGGGGCCCCCGGGGAGCTGTTTTTT.

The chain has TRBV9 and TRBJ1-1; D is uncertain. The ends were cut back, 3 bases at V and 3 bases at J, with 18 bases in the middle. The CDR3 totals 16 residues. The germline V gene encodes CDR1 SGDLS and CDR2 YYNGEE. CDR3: CASSARLSQPYTEAFF. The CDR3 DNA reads TGTGCCAGCAGCGCCCGACTATCTCAACCGTACACTGAAGCTTTCTTT.

The DNA of the CDR3 is TGTGCCACCGAGCGGGAGGGCCTGGCCGGGGAGCTGTTTTTT. It is translated as CATEREGLAGELFF. The rearrangement links TRBV6-1 to TRBJ2-2, with 10 bases lining up with TRBD2. V lost 10 bases, J lost 6 bases, and 8 bases stayed unmatched. The CDR3 is 14 residues long. CDR1 and CDR2 from the germline V gene are MNHNS and SASEGT.